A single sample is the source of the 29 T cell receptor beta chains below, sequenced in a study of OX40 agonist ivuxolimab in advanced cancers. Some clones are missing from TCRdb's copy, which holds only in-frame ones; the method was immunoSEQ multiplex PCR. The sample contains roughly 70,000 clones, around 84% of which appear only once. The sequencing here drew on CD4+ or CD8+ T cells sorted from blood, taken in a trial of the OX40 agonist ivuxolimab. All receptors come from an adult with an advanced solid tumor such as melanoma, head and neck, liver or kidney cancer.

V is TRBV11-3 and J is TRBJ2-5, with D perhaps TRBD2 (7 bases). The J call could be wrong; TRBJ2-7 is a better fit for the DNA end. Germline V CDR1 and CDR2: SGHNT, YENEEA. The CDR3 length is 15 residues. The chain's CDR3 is CASSLAREGAYEQYF. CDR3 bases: TGTGCCAGCAGCTTAGCCAGGGAGGGGGCCTACGAGCAGTACTTC.

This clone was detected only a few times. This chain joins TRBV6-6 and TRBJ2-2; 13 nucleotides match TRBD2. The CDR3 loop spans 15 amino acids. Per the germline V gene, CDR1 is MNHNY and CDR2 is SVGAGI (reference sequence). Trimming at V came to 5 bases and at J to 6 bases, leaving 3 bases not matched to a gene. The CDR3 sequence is CASSTTSGRAGELFF. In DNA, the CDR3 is TGTGCCAGCAGTACAACTAGCGGGAGGGCCGGGGAGCTGTTTTTT.

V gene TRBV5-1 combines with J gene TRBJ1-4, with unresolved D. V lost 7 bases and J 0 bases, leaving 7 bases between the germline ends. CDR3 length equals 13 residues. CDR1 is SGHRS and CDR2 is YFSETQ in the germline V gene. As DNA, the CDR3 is TGCGCCAGCCAACCCTCAACTAATGAAAAACTGTTTTTT. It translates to CASQPSTNEKLFF.

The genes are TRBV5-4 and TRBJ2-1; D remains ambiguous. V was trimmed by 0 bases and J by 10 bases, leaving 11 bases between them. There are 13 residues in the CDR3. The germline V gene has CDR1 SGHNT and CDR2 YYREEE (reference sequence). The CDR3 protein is CASSLGSSDEQFF. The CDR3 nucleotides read TGTGCCAGCAGCTTGGGGAGTAGTGACGAGCAGTTCTTC.

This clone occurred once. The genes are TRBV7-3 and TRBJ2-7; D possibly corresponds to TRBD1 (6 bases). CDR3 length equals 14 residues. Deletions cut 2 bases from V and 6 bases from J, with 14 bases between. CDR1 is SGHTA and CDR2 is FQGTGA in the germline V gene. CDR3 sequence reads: CASSLVVGASEQYF. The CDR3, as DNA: TGTGCCAGCAGCTTAGTAGTGGGGGCAAGCGAGCAGTACTTC.

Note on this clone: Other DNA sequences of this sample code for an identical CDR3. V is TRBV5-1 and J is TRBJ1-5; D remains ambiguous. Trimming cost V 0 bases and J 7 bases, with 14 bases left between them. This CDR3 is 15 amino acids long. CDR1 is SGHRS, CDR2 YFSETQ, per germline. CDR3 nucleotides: TGCGCCAGCAGCTTGGTTGGGAGCCCGGGACAGCCCCAGCATTTT. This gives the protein CASSLVGSPGQPQHF.

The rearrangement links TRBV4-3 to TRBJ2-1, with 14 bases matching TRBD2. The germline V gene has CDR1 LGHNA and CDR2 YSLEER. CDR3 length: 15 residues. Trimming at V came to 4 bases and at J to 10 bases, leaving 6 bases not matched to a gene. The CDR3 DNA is TGCGCCAGCAGCCCGGGACTAGCGGGAGCTAAGGAGCAGTTCTTC. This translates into CASSPGLAGAKEQFF.

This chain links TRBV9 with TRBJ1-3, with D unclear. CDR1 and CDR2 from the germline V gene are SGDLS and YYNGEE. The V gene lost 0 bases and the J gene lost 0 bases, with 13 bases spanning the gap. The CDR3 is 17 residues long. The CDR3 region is CASSVDYLAASGNTIYF. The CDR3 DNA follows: TGTGCCAGCAGCGTAGATTATTTGGCAGCCTCTGGAAACACCATATATTTT. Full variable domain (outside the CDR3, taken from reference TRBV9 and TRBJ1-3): DSGVTQTPKHLITATGQRVTLRCSPRSGDLSVYWYQQSLDQGLQFLIQYYNGEERAKGNILERFSAQQFPDLHSELNLSSLELGDSALYFCASSVDYLAASGNTIYFGEGSWLTVV.

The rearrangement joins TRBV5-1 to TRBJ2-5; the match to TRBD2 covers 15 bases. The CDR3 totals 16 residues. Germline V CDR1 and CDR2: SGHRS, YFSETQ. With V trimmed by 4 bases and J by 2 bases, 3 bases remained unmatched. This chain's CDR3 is CASSPGLAGGQETQYF. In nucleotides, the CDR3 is TGCGCCAGCAGCCCCGGACTAGCGGGGGGGCAAGAGACCCAGTACTTC.

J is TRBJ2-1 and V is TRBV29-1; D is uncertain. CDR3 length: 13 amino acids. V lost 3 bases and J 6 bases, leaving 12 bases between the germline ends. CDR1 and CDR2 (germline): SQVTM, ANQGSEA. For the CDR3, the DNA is TGCAGCGTTGATTCCGCAGTACCCAATGAGCAGTTCTTC. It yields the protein CSVDSAVPNEQFF.

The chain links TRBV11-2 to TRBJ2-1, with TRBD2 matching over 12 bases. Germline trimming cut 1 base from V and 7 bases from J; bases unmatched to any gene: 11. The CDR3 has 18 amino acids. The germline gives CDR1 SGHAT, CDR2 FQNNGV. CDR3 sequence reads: CASSLVALTSGSTNEQFF. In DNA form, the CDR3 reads TGTGCCAGCAGCTTAGTAGCCCTGACTAGCGGGAGTACGAATGAGCAGTTCTTC. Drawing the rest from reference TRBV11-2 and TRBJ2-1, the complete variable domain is EAGVAQSPRYKIIEKRQSVAFWCNPISGHATLYWYQQILGQGPKLLIQFQNNGVVDDSQLPKDRFSAERLKGVDSTLKIQPAKLEDSAVYLCASSLVALTSGSTNEQFFGPGTRLTVL.

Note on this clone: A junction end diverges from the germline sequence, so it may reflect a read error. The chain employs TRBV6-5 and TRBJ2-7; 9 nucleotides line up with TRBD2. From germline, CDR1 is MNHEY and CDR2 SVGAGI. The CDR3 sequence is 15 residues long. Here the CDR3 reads CAISPRGGRDHEQYF. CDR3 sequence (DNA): TGTGCCATCAGTCCTAGGGGCGGGAGGGACCACGAGCAGTACTTC.

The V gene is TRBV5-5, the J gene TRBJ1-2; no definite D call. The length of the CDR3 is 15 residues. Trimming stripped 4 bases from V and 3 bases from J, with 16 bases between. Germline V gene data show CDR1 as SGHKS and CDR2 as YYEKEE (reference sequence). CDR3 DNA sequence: TGTGCCAGCAGCCCAACCCTAGGGAGTGACTATGGCTACACCTTC. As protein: CASSPTLGSDYGYTF. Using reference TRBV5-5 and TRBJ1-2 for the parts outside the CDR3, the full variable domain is DAGVTQSPTHLIKTRGQQVTLRCSPISGHKSVSWYQQVLGQGPQFIFQYYEKEERGRGNFPDRFSARQFPNYSSELNVNALLLGDSALYLCASSPTLGSDYGYTFGSGTRLTVV.

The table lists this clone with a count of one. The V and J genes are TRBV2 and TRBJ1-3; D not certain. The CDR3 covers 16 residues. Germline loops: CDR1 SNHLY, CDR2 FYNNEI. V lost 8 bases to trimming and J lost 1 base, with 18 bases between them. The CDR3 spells CASSLGGTISGNTIYF. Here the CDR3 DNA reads TGTGCCAGCTCCCTTGGTGGTACAATATCTGGAAACACCATATATTTT.

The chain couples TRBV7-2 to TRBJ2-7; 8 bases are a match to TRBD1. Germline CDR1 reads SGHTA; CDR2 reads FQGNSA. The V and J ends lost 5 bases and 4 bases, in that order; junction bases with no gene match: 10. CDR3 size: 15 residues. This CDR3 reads CASSLRWTGNYEQYF. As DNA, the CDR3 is TGTGCCAGCAGCCTCCGGTGGACAGGGAATTACGAGCAGTACTTC.

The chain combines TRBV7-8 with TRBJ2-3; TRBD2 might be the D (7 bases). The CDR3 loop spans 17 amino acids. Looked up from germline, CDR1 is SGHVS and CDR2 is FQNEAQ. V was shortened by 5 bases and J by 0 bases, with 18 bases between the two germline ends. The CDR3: CASSPRGGGSSTDTQYF. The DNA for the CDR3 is TGTGCCAGCAGCCCCCGAGGGGGAGGGTCCAGCACAGATACGCAGTATTTT. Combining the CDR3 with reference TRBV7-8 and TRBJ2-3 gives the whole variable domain GAGVSQSPRYKVAKRGQDVALRCDPISGHVSLFWYQQALGQGPEFLTYFQNEAQLDKSGLPSDRFFAERPEGSVSTLKIQRTQQEDSAVYLCASSPRGGGSSTDTQYFGPGTRLTVL.

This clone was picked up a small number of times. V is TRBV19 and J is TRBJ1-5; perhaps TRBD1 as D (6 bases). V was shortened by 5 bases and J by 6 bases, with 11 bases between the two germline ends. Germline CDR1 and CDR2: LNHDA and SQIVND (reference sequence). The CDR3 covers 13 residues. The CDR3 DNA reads TGTGCCAGTAGTTGGGCAGGGGCTCAGCCCCAGCATTTT. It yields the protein CASSWAGAQPQHF.

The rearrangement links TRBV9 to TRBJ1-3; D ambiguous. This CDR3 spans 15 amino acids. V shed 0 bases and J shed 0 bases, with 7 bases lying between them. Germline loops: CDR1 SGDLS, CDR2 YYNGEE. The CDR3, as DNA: TGTGCCAGCAGCGTAGATCGGTTCTCTGGAAACACCATATATTTT. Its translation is CASSVDRFSGNTIYF.

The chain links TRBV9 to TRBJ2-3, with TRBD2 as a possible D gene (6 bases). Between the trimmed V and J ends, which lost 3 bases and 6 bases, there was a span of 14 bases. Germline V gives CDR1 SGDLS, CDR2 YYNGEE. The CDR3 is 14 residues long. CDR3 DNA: TGTGCCAGCAGCGAGGGAGGAAGGGGTGATACGCAGTATTTT. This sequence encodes CASSEGGRGDTQYF.

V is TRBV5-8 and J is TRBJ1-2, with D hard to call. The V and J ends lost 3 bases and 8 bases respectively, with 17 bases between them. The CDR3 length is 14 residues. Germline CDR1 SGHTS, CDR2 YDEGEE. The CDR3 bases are TGTGCCAGCAGCTATACGGTGGGGAAAGTAGGCTACACCTTC. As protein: CASSYTVGKVGYTF.

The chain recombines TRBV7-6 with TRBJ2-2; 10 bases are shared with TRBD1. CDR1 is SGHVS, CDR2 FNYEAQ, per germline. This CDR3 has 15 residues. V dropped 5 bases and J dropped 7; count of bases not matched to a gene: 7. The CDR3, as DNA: TGTGCCAGCAGCCGGACAGGGGGTTCCGGCGGGGAGCTGTTTTTT. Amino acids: CASSRTGGSGGELFF.

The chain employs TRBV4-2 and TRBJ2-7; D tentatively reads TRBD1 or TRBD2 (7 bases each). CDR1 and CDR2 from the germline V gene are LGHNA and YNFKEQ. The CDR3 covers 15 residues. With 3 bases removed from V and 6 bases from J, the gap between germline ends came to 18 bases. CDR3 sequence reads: CASSQKDREGAEQYF. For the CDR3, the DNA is TGTGCCAGCAGCCAGAAAGACAGGGAGGGTGCCGAGCAGTACTTC.

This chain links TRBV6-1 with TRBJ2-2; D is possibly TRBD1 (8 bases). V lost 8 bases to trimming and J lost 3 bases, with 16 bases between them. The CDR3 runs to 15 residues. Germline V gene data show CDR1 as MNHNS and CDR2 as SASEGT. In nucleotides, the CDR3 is TGTGCCAGCGGCGGGGGACAGGAATACACCGGGGAGCTGTTTTTT. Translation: CASGGGQEYTGELFF.

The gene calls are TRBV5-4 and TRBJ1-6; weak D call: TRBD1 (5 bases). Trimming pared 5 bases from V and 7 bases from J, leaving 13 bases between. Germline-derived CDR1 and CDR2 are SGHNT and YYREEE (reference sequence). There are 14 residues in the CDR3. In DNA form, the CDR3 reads TGTGCCAGCAGTCCCAGGGTAATGAATTCACCCCTCCACTTT. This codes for CASSPRVMNSPLHF.

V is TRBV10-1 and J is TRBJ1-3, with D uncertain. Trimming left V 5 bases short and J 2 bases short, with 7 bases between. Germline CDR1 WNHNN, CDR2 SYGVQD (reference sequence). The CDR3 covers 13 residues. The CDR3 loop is CASSSTAGNTIYF. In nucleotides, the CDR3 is TGCGCCAGCAGTAGTACCGCTGGAAACACCATATATTTT.

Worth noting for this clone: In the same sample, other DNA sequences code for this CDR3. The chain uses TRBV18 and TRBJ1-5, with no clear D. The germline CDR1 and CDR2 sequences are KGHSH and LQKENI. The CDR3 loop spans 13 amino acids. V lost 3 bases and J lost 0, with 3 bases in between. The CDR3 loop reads CASSPYSNQPQHF. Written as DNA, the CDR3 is TGTGCCAGCTCACCCTATAGCAATCAGCCCCAGCATTTT.

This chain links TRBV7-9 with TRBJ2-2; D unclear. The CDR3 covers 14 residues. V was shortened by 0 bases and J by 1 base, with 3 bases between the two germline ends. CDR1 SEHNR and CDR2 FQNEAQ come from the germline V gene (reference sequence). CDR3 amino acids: CASSLAQNTGELFF. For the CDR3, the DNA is TGTGCCAGCAGCTTAGCCCAGAACACCGGGGAGCTGTTTTTT. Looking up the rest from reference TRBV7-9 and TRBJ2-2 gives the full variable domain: DTGVSQNPRHKITKRGQNVTFRCDPISEHNRLYWYRQTLGQGPEFLTYFQNEAQLEKSRLLSDRFSAERPKGSFSTLEIQRTEQGDSAMYLCASSLAQNTGELFFGEGSRLTVL.

CDR3 protein: CASSQRTGGLDEQYF. Here the CDR3 DNA reads TGTGCCAGCAGCCAGAGGACAGGGGGTCTGGACGAGCAGTACTTC. The genes are TRBV7-9 and TRBJ2-7; 10 bases map to TRBD1. Per the germline V gene, CDR1 is SEHNR and CDR2 is FQNEAQ (reference sequence). V lost 5 bases, J lost 5 bases, and 9 bases stayed unmatched. The CDR3 extends over 15 amino acids.

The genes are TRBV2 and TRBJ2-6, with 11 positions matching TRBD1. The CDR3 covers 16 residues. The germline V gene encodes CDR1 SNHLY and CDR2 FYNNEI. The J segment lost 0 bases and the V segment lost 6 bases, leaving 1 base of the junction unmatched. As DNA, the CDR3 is TGTGCCAGCAGGGGGACAGGGGGCTCTGGGGCCAACGTCCTGACTTTC. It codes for CASRGTGGSGANVLTF.